This TCR beta chain was recorded in a study of blood T cell repertoires in COVID-19. Whole-study context: Both acute and convalescent COVID-19 samples were obtained from the United States, Italy and Spain.

The CDR3 is made up of 14 amino acids. V lost 0 bases and J 8 bases, leaving 10 bases between the germline ends. The germline V gene has CDR1 MGHDK and CDR2 SYGVNS. Methods used by the authors: Nucleated cell counts were estimated from reference gene primer amplification. The table came from immunoSEQ multiplex PCR; TCRdb's copy has only in-frame clones and leaves some out. Clonal size and the V and J genes are those of that table, whereas D and trimming came from the DNA. The sample includes roughly 150,000 clones, just under 90% of them seen just once. Followed over time, Seattle patients had been enrolled while infection was active.

This TCR derives from a woman in her seventies with COVID-19, enrolled during active disease. The J gene is TRBJ1-4, the V gene TRBV25-1; D is unclear. What was sequenced was peripheral blood. The CDR3 coding sequence is TGTGCCAGCAGTGAATACTGGGGAGGGGAAAAACTGTTTTTT. This sequence encodes CASSEYWGGEKLFF. Together with reference TRBV25-1 and TRBJ1-4, the CDR3 gives the full variable domain: EADIYQTPRYLVIGTGKKITLECSQTMGHDKMYWYQQDPGMELHLIHYSYGVNSTEKGDLSSESTVSRIRTEHFPLTLESARPSHTSQYLCASSEYWGGEKLFFGSGTQLSVL.